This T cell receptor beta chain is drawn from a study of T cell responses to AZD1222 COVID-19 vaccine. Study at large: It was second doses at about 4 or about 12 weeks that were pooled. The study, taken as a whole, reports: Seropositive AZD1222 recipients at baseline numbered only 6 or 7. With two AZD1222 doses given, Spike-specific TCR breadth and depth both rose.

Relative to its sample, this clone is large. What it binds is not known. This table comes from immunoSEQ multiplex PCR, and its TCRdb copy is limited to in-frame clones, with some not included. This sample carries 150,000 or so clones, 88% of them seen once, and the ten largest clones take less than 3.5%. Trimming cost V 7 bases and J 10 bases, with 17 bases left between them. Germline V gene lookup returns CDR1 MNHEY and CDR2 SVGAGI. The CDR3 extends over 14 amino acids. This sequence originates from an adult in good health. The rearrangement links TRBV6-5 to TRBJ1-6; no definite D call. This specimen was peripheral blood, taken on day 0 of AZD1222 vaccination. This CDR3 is CASTTLRTPSPLHF. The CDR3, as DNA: TGTGCCAGCACGACCCTTCGTACCCCCTCACCCCTCCACTTT.